The source of this T cell receptor (beta chain) is a study of blood T cell repertoires in COVID-19. Trimming cost V 4 bases and J 2 bases, with 8 bases left between them. Germline V gives CDR1 MGHDK, CDR2 SYGVNS. CDR3 size: 14 residues. Authors' analysis steps: Cell counts per sample came from amplifying reference gene primers. Method: immunoSEQ multiplex PCR; TCRdb's copy keeps in-frame clones and lacks some. V, J and clone size derive from that table, while D and trimming were established from the DNA sequence. The repertoire holds over 35,000 clones, around 82% seen once, with approximately 37% in the top ten.

Sequencing was carried out using peripheral blood. The receptor was derived from a man aged 40-49 years with active or convalescent COVID-19. The chain recombines TRBV25-1 with TRBJ2-2, with D possibly being TRBD2 (6 bases). DNA of the CDR3: TGTGCCAGCAGTGGGCGGGAAAACACCGGGGAGCTGTTTTTT. Translated, it gives CASSGRENTGELFF. Based on the CDR3 plus reference TRBV25-1 and TRBJ2-2, the full variable domain is EADIYQTPRYLVIGTGKKITLECSQTMGHDKMYWYQQDPGMELHLIHYSYGVNSTEKGDLSSESTVSRIRTEHFPLTLESARPSHTSQYLCASSGRENTGELFFGEGSRLTVL.